The TCR beta chain under discussion was sequenced for a study of blood T cell repertoires in COVID-19. About the study: Some COVID-19 samples were acute and others convalescent; all came from the United States, Italy and Spain. T cells, B-cell-depleted T cells, or PBMCs provided the cDNA or gDNA that served as material.

In germline, CDR1 is LGHNA, CDR2 YSLEER. This CDR3 comprises 15 residues. Between the trimmed V and J ends, which lost 4 bases and 5 bases, there was a span of 16 bases. Under the authors' procedure: Amplified reference gene primers provided the basis for estimating nucleated cell counts. This table comes from immunoSEQ multiplex PCR, and its TCRdb copy is limited to in-frame clones, with some not included. The V and J calls and clone size were taken over from that table, and D and trimming were inferred from the DNA. Here the sample spans 15,000 or so clones, approximately 92% being singletons. The V call is TRBV4-3, the J call TRBJ2-3; tentatively, D is TRBD1 (6 bases). The sequenced sample was peripheral blood. The clonotype originates from a man aged 45 to 65 with active COVID-19. The CDR3: CASSREPGDGDTQYF. CDR3 nucleotides: TGCGCCAGCAGCCGGGAACCAGGGGACGGAGATACGCAGTATTTT.